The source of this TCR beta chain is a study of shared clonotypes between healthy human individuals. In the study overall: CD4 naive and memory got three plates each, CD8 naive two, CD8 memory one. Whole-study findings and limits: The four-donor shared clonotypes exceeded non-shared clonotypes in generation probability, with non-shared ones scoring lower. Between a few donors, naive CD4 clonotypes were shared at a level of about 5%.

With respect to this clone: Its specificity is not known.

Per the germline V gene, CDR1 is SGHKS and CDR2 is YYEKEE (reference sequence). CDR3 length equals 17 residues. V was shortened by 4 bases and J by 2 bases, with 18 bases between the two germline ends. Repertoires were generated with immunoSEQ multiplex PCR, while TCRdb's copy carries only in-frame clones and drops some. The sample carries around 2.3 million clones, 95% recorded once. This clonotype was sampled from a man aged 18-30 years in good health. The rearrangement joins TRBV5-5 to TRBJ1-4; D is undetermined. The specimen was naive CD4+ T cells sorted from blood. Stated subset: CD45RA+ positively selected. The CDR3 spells CASSRRSYPGTNEKLFF. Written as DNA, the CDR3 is TGTGCCAGCAGCCGCCGGTCATACCCTGGGACTAATGAAAAACTGTTTTTT.